A single sample gave rise to the 3 T cell receptor beta chains below, sequenced in a study of control samples from healthy donors and cancer patients. Some clones are missing from TCRdb's copy, which holds only in-frame ones; the method was immunoSEQ multiplex PCR. The sample has tens of thousands of clones, about 80% seen once. The specimen sequenced was blood. Receptors were obtained from a man in his sixties or seventies in good health.

The genes are TRBV2 and TRBJ1-5; D is ambiguous. From germline, CDR1 is SNHLY and CDR2 FYNNEI. V lost 7 bases and J lost 4, with 11 bases in between. The CDR3 covers 13 residues. CDR3 protein: CASTLTANQPQHF. The CDR3 DNA reads TGTGCCAGCACTCTAACGGCAAATCAGCCCCAGCATTTT. Variable domain in full (rest from reference TRBV2 and TRBJ1-5): EPEVTQTPSHQVTQMGQEVILRCVPISNHLYFYWYRQILGQKVEFLVSFYNNEISEKSEIFDDQFSVERPDGSNFTLKIRSTKLEDSAMYFCASTLTANQPQHFGDGTRLSIL.

CDR3 residues: CASSEKGYRVLREDQPQHF. In DNA, the CDR3 is TGTGCCAGCAGTGAAAAAGGCTACAGGGTTTTAAGGGAGGATCAGCCCCAGCATTTT. This chain uses TRBV6-1 with TRBJ1-5; tentative D call: TRBD1 (6 bases). Looked up from germline, CDR1 is MNHNS and CDR2 is SASEGT. V was trimmed by 2 bases and J by 5 bases, leaving 25 bases between them. The CDR3 has 19 residues.

The rearrangement uses TRBV5-1 and TRBJ2-5, with TRBD2 matching 10 bases. CDR3 length equals 16 residues. The J segment lost 5 bases and the V segment lost 0 bases, leaving 7 bases of the junction unmatched. CDR1 is SGHRS and CDR2 is YFSETQ in the germline V gene. CDR3 loop: CASSLASTSGLETQYF. The CDR3, as DNA: TGCGCCAGCAGCTTGGCCTCGACTAGCGGGCTTGAGACCCAGTACTTC.